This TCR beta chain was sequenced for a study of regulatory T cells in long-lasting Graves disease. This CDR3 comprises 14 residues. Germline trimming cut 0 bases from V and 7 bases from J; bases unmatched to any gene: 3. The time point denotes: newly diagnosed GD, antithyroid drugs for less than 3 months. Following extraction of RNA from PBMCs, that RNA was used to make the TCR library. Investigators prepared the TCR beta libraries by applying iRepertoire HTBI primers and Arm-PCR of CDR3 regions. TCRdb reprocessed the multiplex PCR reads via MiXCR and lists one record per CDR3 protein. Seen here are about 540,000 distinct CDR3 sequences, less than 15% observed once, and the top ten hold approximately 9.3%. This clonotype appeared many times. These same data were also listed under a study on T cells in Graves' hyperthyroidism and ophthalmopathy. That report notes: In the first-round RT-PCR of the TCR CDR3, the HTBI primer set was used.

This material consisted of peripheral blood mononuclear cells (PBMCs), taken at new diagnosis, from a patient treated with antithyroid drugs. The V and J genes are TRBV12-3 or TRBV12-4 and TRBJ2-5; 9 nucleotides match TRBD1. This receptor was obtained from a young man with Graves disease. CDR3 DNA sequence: TGTGCCAGCAGTTTAGCTACAGGGGGCGGGACCCAGTACTTC. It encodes CASSLATGGGTQYF.